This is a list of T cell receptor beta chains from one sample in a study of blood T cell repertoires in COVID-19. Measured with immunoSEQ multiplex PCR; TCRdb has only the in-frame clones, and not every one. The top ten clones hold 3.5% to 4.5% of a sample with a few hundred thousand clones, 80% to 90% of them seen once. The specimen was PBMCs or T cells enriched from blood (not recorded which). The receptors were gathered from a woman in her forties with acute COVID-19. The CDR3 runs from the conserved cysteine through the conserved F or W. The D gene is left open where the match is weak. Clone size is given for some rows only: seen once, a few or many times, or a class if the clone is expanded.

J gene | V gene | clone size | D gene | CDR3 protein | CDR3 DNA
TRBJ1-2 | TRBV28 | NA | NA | CASSLGGGQGYGYTF | TGTGCCAGCAGCCTGGGGGGAGGGCAAGGCTATGGCTACACCTTC
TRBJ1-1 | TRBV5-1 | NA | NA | CASSRTAMNTEAFF | TGCGCCAGCAGCCGGACAGCAATGAACACTGAAGCTTTCTTT
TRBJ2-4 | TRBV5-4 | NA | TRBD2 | CASSSRDYKNIQYF | TGTGCCAGCAGCTCCAGGGACTACAAAAACATTCAGTACTTC
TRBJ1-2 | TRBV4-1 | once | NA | CASSQGFGYGYTF | TGCGCCAGCAGCCAGGGCTTCGGTTATGGCTACACCTTC
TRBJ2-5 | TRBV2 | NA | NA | CASKARSTKETQYF | TGTGCCAGCAAGGCGCGGAGTACGAAGGAGACCCAGTACTTC
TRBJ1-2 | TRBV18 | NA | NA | CASSLKPANYGYTF | TGTGCCAGCTCCCTTAAGCCTGCTAACTATGGCTACACCTTC
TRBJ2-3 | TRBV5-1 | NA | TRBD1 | CASSHPTGGSTDTQYF | TGCGCCAGCAGCCATCCGACAGGGGGTAGCACAGATACGCAGTATTTT
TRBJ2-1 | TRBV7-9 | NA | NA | CASSPYIRGRGNEQFF | TGTGCCAGCAGCCCCTATATTCGGGGCAGGGGAAATGAGCAGTTCTTC
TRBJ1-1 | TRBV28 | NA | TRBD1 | CASRGTVNTEAFF | TGTGCCAGCAGGGGGACAGTGAACACTGAAGCTTTCTTT
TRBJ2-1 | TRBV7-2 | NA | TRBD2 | CASSKTGTSSYNEQFF | TGTGCCAGCAGCAAGACCGGGACTAGTTCCTACAATGAGCAGTTCTTC
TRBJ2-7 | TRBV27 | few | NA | CASRGLSSYEQYF | TGTGCCAGCAGGGGACTGTCCTCCTACGAGCAGTACTTC
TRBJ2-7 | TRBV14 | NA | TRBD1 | CASSPGTVYEQYF | TGTGCCAGCAGCCCCGGGACAGTCTACGAGCAGTACTTC
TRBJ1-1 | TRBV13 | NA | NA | CASSLGTRKAEAFF | TGTGCCAGCAGCTTAGGCACCAGAAAAGCTGAAGCTTTCTTT
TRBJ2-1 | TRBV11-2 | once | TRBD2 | CASSLDLAGSSYNEQFF | TGTGCCAGCAGCTTAGATCTAGCGGGGAGCTCCTACAATGAGCAGTTCTTC
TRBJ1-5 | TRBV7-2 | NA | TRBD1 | CASSLALAGGQPQHF | TGTGCCAGCAGCTTAGCGCTCGCAGGGGGGCAGCCCCAGCATTTT
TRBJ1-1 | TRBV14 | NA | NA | CASSQQDTGTTEAFF | TGTGCCAGCAGCCAACAAGACACAGGGACCACTGAAGCTTTCTTT
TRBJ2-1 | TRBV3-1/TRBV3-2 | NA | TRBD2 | CASSQTSFNEQFF | TGTGCCAGCAGCCAGACTAGCTTCAATGAGCAGTTCTTC
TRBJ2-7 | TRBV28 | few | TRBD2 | CASSPGTSGSYEQYF | TGTGCCAGCAGTCCCGGGACTAGCGGATCCTACGAGCAGTACTTC
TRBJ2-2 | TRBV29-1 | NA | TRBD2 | CSVVFLGLAGATGELFF | TGCAGCGTTGTTTTTTTGGGACTAGCGGGAGCCACCGGGGAGCTGTTTTTT
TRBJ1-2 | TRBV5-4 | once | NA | CASSRDSQIYGYTF | TGTGCCAGCAGCCGAGACAGCCAGATCTATGGCTACACCTTC
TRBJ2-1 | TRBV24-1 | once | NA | CATSDSAGRQFF | TGTGCCACCAGTGATTCTGCGGGACGACAGTTCTTC
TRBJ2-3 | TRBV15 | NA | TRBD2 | CATSRTSGRDTDTQYF | TGTGCCACCAGCAGGACTAGCGGGAGAGACACAGATACGCAGTATTTT
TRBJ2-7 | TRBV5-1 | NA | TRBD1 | CASSLDRAYEQYF | TGCGCCAGCAGCCTCGACAGGGCGTACGAGCAGTACTTC